This T cell receptor (beta chain) was identified during a study of CD8+ T cells in alopecia areata. Study information: Once tofacitinib had been taken for 6 to 18 months, 6 months off drug followed. Regarding the study as a whole: Numerous expanded lesional clones remained in scalp and blood during tofacitinib.

Per germline, CDR1 MGHRA and CDR2 YSYEKL. V lost 1 base, J lost 0 bases, and 7 bases lay in between. This CDR3 is built from 16 residues. The treatment here: oral pan-JAK inhibitor, 5-10 mg twice daily. Lesional scalp punch biopsies and peripheral blood were collected from alopecia areata patients. RNA extraction and reverse transcription yielded cDNA as sequencing template. Only in-frame clones appear in the TCRdb table, and some are missing; sequencing was by immunoSEQ multiplex PCR. The sample includes roughly 140,000 clones, approximately 85% seen only once; the top ten take 20% to 25%. In the case of this clone: Its target is unknown.

The sample here was CD8+ T cells sorted from blood, taken at week 4, from a patient treated with tofacitinib. This chain links TRBV4-1 with TRBJ1-6; D unresolved. This clonotype was obtained from a human donor with alopecia areata. The CDR3 is CASSQGRSSYNSPLHF. The DNA of the CDR3 is TGCGCCAGCAGCCAAGGCCGCAGCTCCTATAATTCACCCCTCCACTTT.